This TCR beta chain originates from a study of beta chain features in type 1 diabetes. Study-level results: VDJ junctions from patients with type 1 diabetes contained fewer insertions and more deletions. Moderate yet significant TCRB CDR3 shortening was seen in Type 1 diabetes patients in all four CD4+ subsets. Naive, central memory and Treg TCRB repertoires seemed to resemble each other more closely in patients than they did in healthy donors.

Every single donor gave one heparinised blood draw, and these averaged approximately 100 mL. The entirety of the isolated RNA underwent reverse transcription, so expressed TCRB transcripts were sequenced. Sequenced by immunoSEQ multiplex PCR; TCRdb stores in-frame clones only, minus some. The sample has 200,000 to 300,000 clones, about 71% seen once. On this clone itself: Its antigen is undetermined.

The source is a man aged 30-40 years in good health. Sequenced: naive CD4+ T cells from blood.

CDR3 region: CASSSIAWQYF. As DNA, the CDR3 is TGTGCCAGCAGTTCCATCGCATGGCAGTACTTC. The rearrangement links TRBV28 to TRBJ2-7, with D uncertain. The CDR3 totals 11 residues. CDR1 MDHEN and CDR2 SYDVKM come from the germline V gene. V was shortened by 4 bases and J by 9 bases, with 10 bases between the two germline ends.